This TCR beta chain was obtained from a study of a mutant IDH1 vaccine in newly diagnosed glioma. Across the whole study: Vaccination began 4-6 weeks post radiotherapy alone, or with temozolomide cycles.

Time point reported: week 47, end of study. Every single dose of the vaccine, 300 ug of mutant IDH1 20-mer peptide, came with topical imiquimod. Clones were sequenced by immunoSEQ multiplex PCR, and TCRdb holds only the in-frame ones, with some missing. The table lists 77,000 or so clones, roughly four fifths of them singletons. Remarks on this clone: Antigen specificity is unknown.

The CDR3 loop spans 13 amino acids. The germline V gene encodes CDR1 MDHEN and CDR2 SYDVKM. J was trimmed by 3 bases and V by 4 bases; bases with no gene match: 3. This sequence joins TRBV28 and TRBJ2-7, with TRBD2 identical over 7 bases. The starting material was PBMCs, obtained from a glioma patient whose treatment included an IDH1 peptide vaccine. The sequence was obtained from a man in his forties or fifties with glioma. The CDR3 nucleotides are TGTGCCAGCAGTTGGGAGGGAAACTACGAGCAGTACTTC. Protein: CASSWEGNYEQYF.